This entry lists 19 T cell receptor beta chains sequenced from one sample in a study of cytomegalovirus exposure and HLA in healthy donors. The PCR ran on 60 Vbeta and 13 Jbeta primers. Libraries were prepared by immunoSEQ multiplex PCR; TCRdb keeps only in-frame clonotypes and omits some of them. The table records 93,000 or so clones, around 67% of them present only once. The sample comprised PBMCs. These receptors all come from a woman in her forties or fifties in good health and CMV-seronegative.

The gene calls are TRBV6-5 and TRBJ2-2; unclear D gene. CDR1 MNHEY and CDR2 SVGAGI come from the germline V gene. The length of the CDR3 is 15 residues. Trimming removed 0 bases from V and 4 bases from J, with 9 bases in between. DNA for the CDR3: TGTGCCAGCAGTTACTCGGTCACAAGCACCGGGGAGCTGTTTTTT. Residues: CASSYSVTSTGELFF.

V gene TRBV5-4 combines with J gene TRBJ2-1, with TRBD1 matching 7 bases. Germline CDR1 and CDR2: SGHNT and YYREEE (reference sequence). Germline trimming cut 3 bases from V and 6 bases from J; bases unmatched to any gene: 6. CDR3 length: 14 amino acids. CDR3 coding DNA: TGTGCCAGCAGCTCAAGACAGGGATCCAATGAGCAGTTCTTC. Its translation: CASSSRQGSNEQFF.

The rearrangement joins TRBV5-1 to TRBJ2-1, with D possibly being TRBD2 (6 bases). V lost 0 bases and J lost 13, with 17 bases in between. The CDR3 covers 14 residues. Germline V gives CDR1 SGHRS, CDR2 YFSETQ. The CDR3 spells CASSLGGQGGEQFF. The CDR3 nucleotides read TGCGCCAGCAGCTTGGGAGGGCAGGGAGGAGAACAGTTCTTC.

This chain links TRBV13 with TRBJ2-3; 7 positions agree with TRBD1. V lost 5 bases and J lost 2; bases outside the gene matches: 10. Germline CDR1 reads PRHDT; CDR2 reads FYEKMQ (reference sequence). There are 16 residues in the CDR3. Here the CDR3 reads CASSARDSRNTDTQYF. In nucleotides, the CDR3 is TGTGCCAGCAGCGCCCGGGACAGCCGAAACACAGATACGCAGTATTTT.

The chain links TRBV7-9 to TRBJ1-2; 7 nucleotides agree with TRBD1. The CDR3 is made up of 11 amino acids. The V gene end was trimmed by 5 bases and the J gene end by 6 bases; junction bases not matched to a gene: 0. Germline V gene lookup returns CDR1 SEHNR and CDR2 FQNEAQ (reference sequence). In nucleotides, the CDR3 is TGTGCCAGCAGCGACAGGGATGGCTACACCTTC. Translated, it gives CASSDRDGYTF.

The genes are TRBV21-1 and TRBJ2-2; the table's D call, TRBD1, has no DNA check behind it. TRBV21-1 is assigned pseudogene status. The CDR3 is made up of 16 amino acids. CDR3 region: CASIHSGQGGTGELFF. The CDR3 bases are TGTGCCAGCATCCATTCGGGACAAGGGGGCACCGGGGAGCTGTTTTTT.

This chain uses TRBV5-6 with TRBJ1-5; 11 nucleotides match TRBD1. Looked up from germline, CDR1 is SGHDT and CDR2 is YYEEEE. The CDR3 totals 15 residues. With 4 bases clipped from V and 5 bases from J, the junction kept 5 bases outside the gene matches. Here the CDR3 reads CASSRGQGGHQPQHF. The CDR3, as DNA: TGTGCCAGCAGCCGGGGACAGGGGGGGCATCAGCCCCAGCATTTT.

The chain uses TRBV5-1 and TRBJ2-3; D possibly corresponds to TRBD2 (5 bases). Trimming shortened V by 4 bases and J by 1 base, and 19 bases separated the two germline ends. CDR1 is SGHRS, CDR2 YFSETQ, per germline. This CDR3 comprises 17 residues. For the CDR3, the DNA is TGCGCCAGCAGCCCAGGCGGACTTTACCAGGGCACAGATACGCAGTATTTT. Amino acids: CASSPGGLYQGTDTQYF.

The chain employs TRBV30 and TRBJ1-2; D might be TRBD1 (6 bases). The CDR3 sequence is 12 residues long. CDR1 GTSNPN and CDR2 SVGIG come from the germline V gene (reference sequence). The V and J ends lost 1 base and 8 bases respectively, with 11 bases between them. The CDR3 loop is CAWSDTGYGYTF. For the CDR3, the DNA is TGTGCCTGGAGTGACACAGGGTACGGCTACACCTTC.

The chain recombines TRBV11-2 with TRBJ1-1; D gene ambiguous. Trimming pared 0 bases from V and 0 bases from J, leaving 8 bases between. Germline assignment: CDR1 SGHAT and CDR2 FQNNGV. The CDR3 extends over 15 amino acids. The chain's CDR3 is CASSLDPLMNTEAFF. The CDR3 bases are TGTGCCAGCAGCTTAGATCCTCTAATGAACACTGAAGCTTTCTTT. Complete variable domain (other parts from reference TRBV11-2 and TRBJ1-1): EAGVAQSPRYKIIEKRQSVAFWCNPISGHATLYWYQQILGQGPKLLIQFQNNGVVDDSQLPKDRFSAERLKGVDSTLKIQPAKLEDSAVYLCASSLDPLMNTEAFFGQGTRLTVV.

This clone occurred a few times. J is TRBJ2-5 and V is TRBV7-2; D remains unclear. Trimming took 1 base from V and 3 from J, leaving 9 bases between them. CDR1 and CDR2 (germline): SGHTA, FQGNSA. This CDR3 region has 14 residues. The CDR3 DNA follows: TGTGCCAGCAGCTTAGGGGCAGAGAAAGAGACCCAGTACTTC. Amino acid sequence: CASSLGAEKETQYF.

The CDR3 DNA sequence: TGTGCCAGCACAGCCGGGGTTCCAGAGACCCAGTACTTC. Amino acid sequence: CASTAGVPETQYF. The chain couples TRBV6-5 to TRBJ2-5, with D tentatively TRBD2 (5 bases). The CDR3 has 13 residues. Deletions cut 7 bases from V and 4 bases from J, with 13 bases between. The V gene's germline CDR1 is MNHEY and CDR2 SVGAGI.

V usage is TRBV19 and J usage is TRBJ1-6; D perhaps matches TRBD1 (6 bases). V gave up 5 bases and J gave up 13 bases, with 21 bases separating them. The CDR3 length is 15 residues. The germline gives CDR1 LNHDA, CDR2 SQIVND (reference sequence). The CDR3 loop is CASSPDRSDMGPLHF. The CDR3, as DNA: TGTGCCAGTAGTCCCGACAGGTCGGATATGGGGCCCCTCCACTTT.

V gene TRBV6-6 combines with J gene TRBJ1-5, with D possibly matching TRBD1 (6 bases). The germline V gene encodes CDR1 MNHNY and CDR2 SVGAGI (reference sequence). This CDR3 contains 14 residues. V was trimmed by 0 bases and J by 5 bases, leaving 8 bases between them. The CDR3 DNA sequence: TGTGCCAGCAGTTACTCGGCAGGGGATCAGCCCCAGCATTTT. This translates into CASSYSAGDQPQHF.

V gene TRBV9 combines with J gene TRBJ2-7; D is possibly TRBD1 (6 bases). The length of the CDR3 is 16 residues. Trimming left V 0 bases short and J 2 bases short, with 15 bases between. Germline loops: CDR1 SGDLS, CDR2 YYNGEE. The CDR3 protein is CASSVGSQGTPYEQYF. The CDR3 coding sequence is TGTGCCAGCAGCGTAGGGTCGCAGGGGACCCCCTACGAGCAGTACTTC.

The rearrangement uses TRBV5-1 and TRBJ1-6; 8 bases are a match to TRBD1. V gave up 3 bases and J gave up 9 bases; unmatched junction bases: 8. Germline assignment: CDR1 SGHRS and CDR2 YFSETQ. The CDR3 runs to 15 residues. The CDR3 sequence: CASSWTQGAGSPLHF. The DNA of the CDR3 is TGCGCCAGCAGCTGGACGCAGGGGGCGGGTTCACCCCTCCACTTT.

This chain connects TRBV5-8 to TRBJ1-1; D gene unclear. The germline V gene encodes CDR1 SGHTS and CDR2 YDEGEE. The CDR3 loop spans 15 amino acids. Trimming took off 4 bases at V and 5 bases at J, with 18 bases between the two ends. The CDR3 sequence is CASSRGIRGGTEAFF. Here the CDR3 DNA reads TGTGCCAGCAGCAGAGGAATACGGGGAGGAACTGAAGCTTTCTTT.

This clone came up once. The V gene is TRBV27, the J gene TRBJ2-2; 9 positions agree with TRBD2. This CDR3 has 17 amino acids. Germline V gene lookup returns CDR1 MNHEY and CDR2 SMNVEV (reference sequence). V gave up 5 bases and J gave up 4 bases; unmatched junction bases: 11. In DNA, the CDR3 is TGTGCCAGCAGTCCGTTACCTACTAGCGGGCTCACCGGGGAGCTGTTTTTT. The encoded protein is CASSPLPTSGLTGELFF.

The chain recombines TRBV7-9 with TRBJ2-1; D unclear. The CDR3 has 15 amino acids. CDR1 SEHNR and CDR2 FQNEAQ come from the germline V gene (reference sequence). The germline V and J ends were trimmed by 2 bases and 6 bases, with 14 bases remaining between them. The CDR3 reads CASSLRHLLGNEQFF. The CDR3, as DNA: TGTGCCAGCAGCTTAAGACACTTACTGGGCAATGAGCAGTTCTTC.